Described below is a single TCR beta chain sequence and its context. Its antigen is not known. This sample was taken from a study of cytomegalovirus exposure and HLA in healthy donors. Study-level points and caveats: Upon later analysis, HLA-associated TCR beta chains proved more clonally expanded than other, equally common chains. Rare sequences made up most TCRs, while some public TCRs were found in many donors.

Per germline, CDR1 LGHNA and CDR2 YSLEER. This CDR3 region has 16 residues. V was pared by 3 bases and J by 2 bases, with 15 bases between. Amplification used 60 Vbeta primers and 13 Jbeta primers. The table came from immunoSEQ multiplex PCR; TCRdb's copy has only in-frame clones and leaves some out. Found here are around 180,000 clones, around 81% of them singletons; the top ten hold around 2.1%. What was sequenced was PBMCs. This sequence joins TRBV4-3 and TRBJ2-3; unclear D gene. The TCR originated in a young woman in good health and CMV-seropositive. The CDR3 region is CASSQQTRRSTDTQYF. The CDR3 DNA is TGCGCCAGCAGCCAGCAGACTCGCCGTTCCACAGATACGCAGTATTTT.